These T cell receptor beta chains were read from a single sample in a study of shared clonotypes between healthy human individuals. The data were produced by immunoSEQ multiplex PCR, yet TCRdb's version contains in-frame clones alone and is incomplete. The sample carries about 380,000 clones, around 96% recorded once. The sample taken for sequencing was memory CD8+ T cells sorted from blood. These receptors all come from a man aged 25 to 40 in good health. Each CDR3 is given with its conserved first and last residue. The D gene is left open where the match is weak. Clone size appears in some rows only: once, few, many, or a class for an expanded clone.

cdr3_aa cdr3_nt v_call d_call clone_size j_call
CASSSDTEPYEQYF TGTGCCAGCAGTTCGGACACGGAACCCTACGAGCAGTACTTC TRBV6-9 - once TRBJ2-7
CASSFVKKATTQYF TGTGCCAGCAGTTTCGTAAAAAAAGCGACTACGCAGTATTTT TRBV28 - - TRBJ2-3
CASSGGSVRAFF TGTGCCAGCAGTGGAGGGTCGGTTAGAGCTTTCTTT TRBV2 - - TRBJ1-1
CASSAPGQGVYEQYF TGCGCCAGCAGTGCCCCGGGACAGGGAGTCTACGAGCAGTACTTC TRBV10-2 TRBD1 - TRBJ2-7
CASSQPHRTGPYEQYF TGCGCCAGCAGTCAGCCTCATCGGACAGGGCCTTACGAGCAGTACTTC TRBV23-1 TRBD1 - TRBJ2-7
CASGRGGSNTGELFF TGTGCCAGCGGTCGGGGCGGATCGAACACCGGGGAGCTGTTTTTT TRBV4-2 - - TRBJ2-2
CASSLGRNSYEQYF TGTGCCAGCAGCTTGGGGCGGAACTCCTACGAGCAGTACTTC TRBV13 - - TRBJ2-7
CASSIGQGSYEQYF TGTGCCAGCAGCATCGGACAGGGGTCTTACGAGCAGTACTTC TRBV28 TRBD1 once TRBJ2-7
CASSYGTNSGNTIYF TGTGCCAGCAGTTACGGGACAAACTCTGGAAACACCATATATTTT TRBV6-5 - - TRBJ1-3
CASSAGQAYGYTF TGTGCCAGCAGCGCGGGACAGGCTTATGGCTACACCTTC TRBV7-9 TRBD1 - TRBJ1-2
CATRKDRGSTEAFF TGTGCCACTAGGAAGGACAGGGGGAGCACTGAAGCTTTCTTT TRBV15 TRBD1 - TRBJ1-1
CASRANDRTNQPQHF TGTGCCAGCAGAGCCAATGACAGGACGAATCAGCCCCAGCATTTT TRBV6-6 - - TRBJ1-5
CARERVKLFF TGTGCCCGCGAGCGGGTAAAACTGTTTTTT TRBV21-1 - - TRBJ1-4
CAWSATGAEAFF TGTGCCTGGAGTGCAACCGGGGCTGAAGCTTTCTTT TRBV30 - - TRBJ1-1
CASSLDLSGSLTQYF TGTGCCAGCAGCTTAGATCTCAGCGGGAGTTTGACGCAGTATTTT TRBV11-2 TRBD2 - TRBJ2-3
CASSPVWRVTNEQFF TGTGCCAGCAGCCCGGTCTGGCGGGTAACCAATGAGCAGTTCTTC TRBV11-2 - - TRBJ2-1
CASSSTETQYF TGTGCCAGCAGCTCCACAGAGACCCAGTACTTC TRBV5-4 - - TRBJ2-5
CASSMGRGNYGYTF TGTGCCAGTAGTATGGGCAGGGGTAACTATGGCTACACCTTC TRBV19 - - TRBJ1-2
CAWSAKGTISYEQYF TGTGCCTGGAGTGCAAAAGGGACTATCTCCTACGAGCAGTACTTC TRBV30 TRBD2 - TRBJ2-7
CASSFPPTSGSTYEQYF TGTGCCAGCAGTTTCCCCCCGACTAGCGGGAGTACCTACGAGCAGTACTTC TRBV28 TRBD2 - TRBJ2-7
CSVEVQQNTEAFF TGCAGCGTTGAAGTACAGCAGAACACTGAAGCTTTCTTT TRBV29-1 - - TRBJ1-1
CASSYLGGANYGYTF TGTGCCAGCAGTTACCTGGGGGGAGCTAACTATGGCTACACCTTC TRBV6-6 - - TRBJ1-2
CASRQGLAGVGEQYF TGTGCCAGCAGGCAGGGACTAGCGGGAGTAGGAGAGCAGTACTTC TRBV7-9 TRBD2 - TRBJ2-7
CASSDQGLYGYTF TGCGCCAGCAGCGACCAGGGTCTTTATGGCTACACCTTC TRBV4-1 - - TRBJ1-2
CASSIGGETQYF TGTGCCAGTAGTATAGGGGGAGAGACCCAGTACTTC TRBV19 - - TRBJ2-5
CAWSTGYGNQPQHF TGTGCCTGGAGCACGGGTTACGGCAATCAGCCCCAGCATTTT TRBV30 - - TRBJ1-5
CASSTTVSTGELFF TGTGCCAGCAGCACGACAGTGTCCACCGGGGAGCTGTTTTTT TRBV7-9 - once TRBJ2-2
CASSIQGGNTEAFF TGTGCCAGTAGTATACAGGGGGGAAACACTGAAGCTTTCTTT TRBV19 TRBD1 - TRBJ1-1
CASSPGTSGYNEQFF TGTGCCAGCAGCCCCGGGACTAGCGGTTACAATGAGCAGTTCTTC TRBV6-4 TRBD2 - TRBJ2-1
CSAIGVNEQFF TGCAGTGCTATTGGGGTCAATGAGCAGTTCTTC TRBV20-1 - - TRBJ2-1
CASRPASGNTIYF TGTGCCAGTAGACCAGCCTCTGGAAACACCATATATTTT TRBV19 - - TRBJ1-3
CASSSRTSGRTDTQYF TGTGCCAGCAGCTCCCGGACTAGCGGGAGGACAGATACGCAGTATTTT TRBV5-5 TRBD2 - TRBJ2-3
CAGDRNEAFF TGTGCCGGTGACAGAAATGAAGCTTTCTTT TRBV30 - once TRBJ1-1
CASISDSGRTNEQFF TGTGCCAGTATCTCTGATAGCGGGAGGACCAATGAGCAGTTCTTC TRBV19 TRBD2 - TRBJ2-1
CASSLGTSGQQFF TGCGCCAGCAGCTTGGGGACTAGCGGGCAGCAGTTCTTC TRBV5-1 TRBD2 - TRBJ2-1
CASNSRGEQYF TGTGCCAGCAATTCACGGGGCGAGCAGTACTTC TRBV2 - - TRBJ2-7
CASSRDGGYTIYF TGCGCCAGCAGCAGGGACGGTGGTTACACCATATATTTT TRBV5-1 - - TRBJ1-3
CASSLEVSDTQYF TGCGCCAGCAGCTTAGAAGTTTCAGATACGCAGTATTTT TRBV5-1 - - TRBJ2-3
CASRGLAGGWGETQYF TGCGCCAGCAGGGGTCTAGCGGGAGGGTGGGGAGAGACCCAGTACTTC TRBV10-2 TRBD2 - TRBJ2-5
CASSPLAGGTDTQYF TGTGCCAGCAGCCCACTAGCGGGAGGGACAGATACGCAGTATTTT TRBV6-1 TRBD2 - TRBJ2-3
CASTPGVDEKLFF TGTGCCAGTACCCCAGGGGTCGATGAAAAACTGTTTTTT TRBV18 - - TRBJ1-4
CASSLSGTARYNEQFF TGCGCCAGCAGCTTGTCCGGGACTGCCCGCTACAATGAGCAGTTCTTC TRBV5-1 - - TRBJ2-1
CATKAGTGINEQFF TGCGCCACCAAGGCCGGGACAGGGATCAATGAGCAGTTCTTC TRBV5-1 TRBD1 - TRBJ2-1
CAWSEREFYNEQFF TGTGCCTGGAGTGAGCGGGAGTTTTACAATGAGCAGTTCTTC TRBV30 TRBD2 - TRBJ2-1